The TCR beta chain under discussion was sequenced for a study of PD-1 blockade in classical Hodgkin lymphoma. Profiled with immunoSEQ multiplex PCR; TCRdb holds only in-frame clones, not every one. The sample lists 20,000 to 30,000 clones, over 65% occurring once. All the patients suffered relapse after autologous stem cell transplantation, and brentuximab vedotin exposure differed. V was shortened by 8 bases and J by 5 bases, with 19 bases between the two germline ends. Germline CDR1 LNHDA, CDR2 SQIVND (reference sequence). The CDR3 runs to 14 residues. The rearrangement joins TRBV19 to TRBJ2-7, with D uncertain. The material sequenced was peripheral blood mononuclear cells (PBMCs), taken before the second cycle of nivolumab. The receptor's source is a human donor with classical Hodgkin lymphoma. The CDR3: CASSSVAARDEQYF. The CDR3 bases are TGTGCCAGTTCCTCCGTCGCAGCTCGCGACGAGCAGTACTTC. The full variable domain, its missing parts supplied by reference TRBV19 and TRBJ2-7, is DGGITQSPKYLFRKEGQNVTLSCEQNLNHDAMYWYRQDPGQGLRLIYYSQIVNDFQKGDIAEGYSVSREKKESFPLTVTSAQKNPTAFYLCASSSVAARDEQYFGPGTRLTVT.